Following are 7 T cell receptor beta chains from one sample sequenced in a study of yellow fever vaccine responses in identical twins. TCRdb recomputed calls from the RT-PCR reads with MiXCR, one row per CDR3 protein. This sample has thousands of distinct CDR3 sequences; 86% occur once, and the top ten carry roughly 1.2%. Sequencing was performed on T cells from blood (PBMCs), unsorted or a sorted subset (not recorded which), taken before or after yellow fever vaccination (not recorded which). All receptors come from a woman aged 18-30 years who received the yellow fever vaccine.

The chain links TRBV11-1 to TRBJ2-7; D not resolved. Germline CDR1 is SGHAT and CDR2 is FQDESV (reference sequence). CDR3 size: 12 residues. V lost 1 base to trimming and J lost 8 bases, with 9 bases between them. CDR3 in DNA: TGTGCCAGCAGCTTAGTAGTCCGGAAGCAGTACTTC. As protein: CASSLVVRKQYF.

The chain employs TRBV29-1 and TRBJ2-7; D perhaps matches TRBD1 (6 bases). The CDR3 is 14 amino acids. Trimming took 5 bases from V and 1 from J, leaving 15 bases between them. The germline gives CDR1 SQVTM, CDR2 ANQGSEA. CDR3 nucleotides: TGCAGCGTTTACGGACAGCGAAGATCCTACGAGCAGTACTTC. This gives the protein CSVYGQRRSYEQYF.

The chain uses TRBV6-9 and TRBJ2-2; 7 bases are a match to TRBD1. CDR1 and CDR2 from the germline V gene are MNHGY and SVAAGI. CDR3 size: 17 residues. V lost 8 bases to trimming and J lost 0 bases; unmatched junction nucleotides: 12. The DNA of the CDR3 is TGTGCCAGCGGACCGGGACAGCAAAACGCGAACACCGGGGAGCTGTTTTTT. Its translation: CASGPGQQNANTGELFF.

Here the CDR3 DNA reads TGCAGCGTTGAAGGGGCCCTCGATACGCAGTATTTT. Amino acid sequence: CSVEGALDTQYF. This sequence joins TRBV29-1 and TRBJ2-3, with no clear D. This CDR3 contains 12 residues. The V and J ends lost 1 base and 6 bases respectively, with 8 bases between them. Germline V CDR1 and CDR2: SQVTM, ANQGSEA.

V and J are TRBV29-1 and TRBJ2-7; no clear D gene. Germline lookup yields CDR1 SQVTM and CDR2 ANQGSEA. V shed 0 bases and J shed 0 bases, with 3 bases lying between them. The CDR3 totals 12 residues. CDR3 DNA sequence: TGCAGCGTTGAAGATCTCTCCTACGAGCAGTACTTC. It codes for CSVEDLSYEQYF.

The chain employs TRBV20-1 and TRBJ2-3; tentative D call: TRBD1 (6 bases). The V gene lost 1 base and the J gene lost 3 bases, with 11 bases spanning the gap. Germline-derived CDR1 and CDR2 are DFQATT and SNEGSKA (reference sequence). CDR3 length: 14 amino acids. CDR3 sequence: CSARVDSRTDTQYF. For the CDR3, the DNA is TGCAGTGCTAGAGTGGACAGCCGAACAGATACGCAGTATTTT.

The chain employs TRBV11-1 and TRBJ2-7, with D possibly matching TRBD1 (5 bases). This CDR3 region has 17 residues. The ends were cut back, 3 bases at V and 0 bases at J, with 18 bases in the middle. Germline V gives CDR1 SGHAT, CDR2 FQDESV (reference sequence). The CDR3 loop reads CASSFETVGVSSYEQYF. The CDR3 bases are TGTGCCAGCAGCTTCGAGACAGTAGGGGTCAGCTCCTACGAGCAGTACTTC.